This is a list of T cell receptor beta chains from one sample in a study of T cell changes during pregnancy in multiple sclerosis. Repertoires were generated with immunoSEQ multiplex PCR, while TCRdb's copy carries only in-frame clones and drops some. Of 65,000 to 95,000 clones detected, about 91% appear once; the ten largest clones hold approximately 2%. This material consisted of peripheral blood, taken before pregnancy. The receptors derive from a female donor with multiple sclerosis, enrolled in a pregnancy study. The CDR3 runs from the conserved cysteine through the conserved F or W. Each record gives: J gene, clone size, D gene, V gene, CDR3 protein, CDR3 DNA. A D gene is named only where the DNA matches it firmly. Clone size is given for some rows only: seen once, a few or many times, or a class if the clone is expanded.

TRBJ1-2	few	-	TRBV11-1	CASSLQGADGYTF	TGTGCCAGCAGCTTACAAGGGGCGGATGGCTACACCTTC
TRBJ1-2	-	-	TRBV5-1	CASSLTGGTTANYGYTF	TGCGCCAGCAGCTTGACCGGGGGGACAACGGCAAACTATGGCTACACCTTC
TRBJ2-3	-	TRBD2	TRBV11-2	CASSYPGLAGGPGDTQYF	TGTGCCAGCAGCTATCCGGGACTAGCGGGGGGGCCAGGTGATACGCAGTATTTT
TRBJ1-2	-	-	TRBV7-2	CASGFTGLYGYTF	TGTGCCAGCGGGTTCACAGGTCTCTATGGCTACACCTTC
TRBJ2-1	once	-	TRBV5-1	CASSLALGGYNEQFF	TGCGCCAGCAGCTTGGCGCTAGGAGGCTACAATGAGCAGTTCTTC
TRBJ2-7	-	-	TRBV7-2	CASSPMSRALSYEQYF	TGTGCCAGCAGCCCCATGTCGCGCGCACTCTCCTACGAGCAGTACTTC
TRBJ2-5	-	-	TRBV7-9	CASSLRAETQYF	TGTGCCAGCAGTTTGAGGGCAGAGACCCAGTACTTC
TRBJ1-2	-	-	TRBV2	CASSEGPFYYGYTF	TGTGCCAGCAGTGAAGGTCCTTTTTACTATGGCTACACCTTC
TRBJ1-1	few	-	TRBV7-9	CASMRHHEGTEAFF	TGTGCCAGCATGAGACATCATGAGGGAACTGAAGCTTTCTTT
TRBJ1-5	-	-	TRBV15	CATSREGGARAQPQHF	TGTGCCACCAGCAGGGAGGGCGGGGCGCGGGCTCAGCCCCAGCATTTT
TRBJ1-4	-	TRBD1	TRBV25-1	CASSEYGRGREKLFF	TGTGCCAGCAGTGAATACGGCAGGGGGCGAGAAAAACTGTTTTTT
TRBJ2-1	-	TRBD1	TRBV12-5	CASALLGTGGNEQFF	TGTGCTAGTGCCCTTCTCGGGACAGGGGGCAATGAGCAGTTCTTC
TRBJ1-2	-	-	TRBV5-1	CASSYGGNYGYTF	TGCGCCAGCAGCTACGGGGGAAACTATGGCTACACCTTC
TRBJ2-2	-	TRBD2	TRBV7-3	CASAREGNTGELFF	TGTGCCAGCGCAAGGGAGGGAAACACCGGGGAGCTGTTTTTT
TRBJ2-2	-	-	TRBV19	CASSPWGHPTGELFF	TGTGCCAGTAGTCCATGGGGACACCCCACCGGGGAGCTGTTTTTT
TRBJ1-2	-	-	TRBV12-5	CASGRLDSSHYGYTF	TGTGCTAGTGGCCGCCTCGACTCTTCTCACTATGGCTACACCTTC
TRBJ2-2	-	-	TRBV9	CASSVDEGPSNTGELFF	TGTGCCAGCAGCGTAGACGAGGGCCCCTCGAACACCGGGGAGCTGTTTTTT
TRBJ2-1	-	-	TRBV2	CASREGHPLNEQFF	TGTGCCAGCAGGGAGGGTCACCCTCTAAATGAGCAGTTCTTC
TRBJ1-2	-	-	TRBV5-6	CASRPEAGPYGYTF	TGTGCCTCCAGGCCCGAGGCGGGTCCCTATGGCTACACCTTC
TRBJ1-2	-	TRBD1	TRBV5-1	CASSERAATGGASYTF	TGCGCCAGCAGCGAAAGGGCAGCGACAGGGGGCGCGAGCTACACCTTC
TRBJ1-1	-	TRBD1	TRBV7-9	CASSQGQGGVNTEAFF	TGTGCCAGCAGCCAAGGACAGGGAGGGGTGAACACTGAAGCTTTCTTT
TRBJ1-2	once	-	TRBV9	CASSVGGGSNYGYTF	TGTGCCAGCAGCGTAGGAGGAGGCAGCAACTATGGCTACACCTTC
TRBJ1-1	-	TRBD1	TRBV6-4	CASRRDRQNTEAFF	TGTGCCAGCAGGAGGGACAGACAGAACACTGAAGCTTTCTTT
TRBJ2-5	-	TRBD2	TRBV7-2	CASSLRTSGGYETQYF	TGTGCCAGCAGCCTAAGAACTAGCGGGGGATATGAGACCCAGTACTTC